Below, 19 T cell receptor beta chains from the same sample are listed, as sequenced in a study of radiotherapy plus CTLA-4 blockade in lung cancer. Only in-frame clones appear in the TCRdb table, and some are missing; sequencing was by immunoSEQ multiplex PCR. Found here are under 110,000 clones, approximately 81% of them singletons; the top ten hold over 2%. The source was peripheral blood, collected from a patient treated with radiotherapy plus ipilimumab. The receptors shown here come from a human donor with non-small cell lung cancer that progressed on radiotherapy plus ipilimumab. Some clones in this sample may be carry-over from other donors' samples.

The count of this clone is one. The CDR3 DNA follows: TGTGCCAGCAGCCCGGCAGCGGGGGGAGGGAATGAGCAGTTCTTC. Protein product: CASSPAAGGGNEQFF. This chain links TRBV6-1 with TRBJ2-1; the match to TRBD2 covers 9 bases. The V and J ends lost 6 bases and 7 bases, in that order; junction bases with no gene match: 10. CDR3 length: 15 amino acids. CDR1 and CDR2 from the germline V gene are MNHNS and SASEGT.

To note about this clone: At one of its ends the junction is not consistent with the germline gene, which may arise from a read error. The V gene is TRBV2, the J gene TRBJ2-2, with 7 bases lining up with TRBD1. Germline loops: CDR1 SNHLY, CDR2 FYNNEI. The CDR3 sequence is 15 residues long. CDR3 nucleotide sequence: TGTGCCAGCAGAGAAGACAGGGCGGGCACCGGGGAGCTGTTTTTT. Its translation: CASREDRAGTGELFF.

This chain joins TRBV6-5 and TRBJ1-2; a possible D gene is TRBD1 (6 bases). V lost 2 bases and J 5 bases, leaving 12 bases between the germline ends. The germline V gene encodes CDR1 MNHEY and CDR2 SVGAGI. CDR3 length equals 14 residues. The CDR3: CASSYQRGRYGYTF. The CDR3 bases are TGTGCCAGCAGTTACCAGAGGGGGAGGTATGGCTACACCTTC.

The rearrangement uses TRBV5-1 and TRBJ2-4; 8 bases align to TRBD1. The CDR3 is made up of 19 amino acids. Germline V CDR1 and CDR2: SGHRS, YFSETQ. V was pared by 4 bases and J by 3 bases, with 18 bases of the junction left unmatched. The CDR3 protein is CASSAPLSGGARSKNIQYF. As DNA, the CDR3 is TGCGCCAGCAGCGCACCTTTGTCAGGGGGCGCAAGAAGCAAAAACATTCAGTACTTC.

V is TRBV19 and J is TRBJ2-6; 7 bases align to TRBD1. The germline gives CDR1 LNHDA, CDR2 SQIVND (reference sequence). The CDR3 runs 15 residues. J gave up 4 bases and V 6 bases, and 6 bases lay outside the gene matches. This CDR3 is CASRLQGPGANVLTF. DNA for the CDR3: TGTGCCAGTAGGCTACAGGGGCCCGGGGCCAACGTCCTGACTTTC.

This chain uses TRBV25-1 with TRBJ2-2, with D perhaps TRBD1 (6 bases). V was cut by 1 base and J by 5 bases, with 11 bases left in between. Germline CDR1 and CDR2: MGHDK and SYGVNS. The CDR3 length is 15 residues. The CDR3 coding sequence is TGTGCCAGCAGTGAATTTCAGAGGGGGACCGGGGAGCTGTTTTTT. Translating it yields CASSEFQRGTGELFF. Full variable domain (remainder filled in from reference TRBV25-1 and TRBJ2-2): EADIYQTPRYLVIGTGKKITLECSQTMGHDKMYWYQQDPGMELHLIHYSYGVNSTEKGDLSSESTVSRIRTEHFPLTLESARPSHTSQYLCASSEFQRGTGELFFGEGSRLTVL.

The chain uses TRBV19 and TRBJ2-1; 7 bases are shared with TRBD2. CDR1 is LNHDA and CDR2 is SQIVND in the germline V gene (reference sequence). The J segment lost 9 bases and the V segment lost 3 bases, leaving 11 bases of the junction unmatched. CDR3 size: 15 residues. CDR3 residues: CASSISLAGSIEQFF. The CDR3 DNA reads as TGTGCCAGTAGTATCTCATTAGCGGGTTCCATTGAGCAGTTCTTC.

This clone has just one count. V usage is TRBV11-1 and J usage is TRBJ2-2, with a tentative D call TRBD2 (6 bases). Germline CDR1 and CDR2: SGHAT and FQDESV (reference sequence). Trimming left V 7 bases short and J 0 bases short, with 9 bases between. The CDR3 covers 14 residues. The CDR3 bases are TGTGCCAGCATCCGGGGGTCGAACACCGGGGAGCTGTTTTTT. Translation: CASIRGSNTGELFF.

The gene calls are TRBV12-5 and TRBJ1-2, with 8 bases that match TRBD1. Trimming took 5 bases from V and 4 from J; bases not matched to a gene: 9. From germline, CDR1 is LGHNT and CDR2 FRNRAP. The CDR3 sequence is 15 residues long. The CDR3 loop is CASGVSPGGFYGYTF. CDR3 DNA sequence: TGTGCTAGTGGTGTTTCTCCAGGGGGCTTCTATGGCTACACCTTC.

This chain connects TRBV6-5 to TRBJ2-7, with TRBD1 as a possible D gene (5 bases). The V and J ends lost 0 bases and 2 bases respectively, with 11 bases between them. The CDR3 loop spans 15 amino acids. Germline V gene data show CDR1 as MNHEY and CDR2 as SVGAGI. CDR3 nucleotides: TGTGCCAGCAGTTACTCAGCAGGGCTGACCTACGAGCAGTACTTC. Amino acids: CASSYSAGLTYEQYF.

The chain carries TRBV7-2 and TRBJ1-1; D uncertain. The CDR3 covers 14 residues. The germline V and J ends were trimmed by 3 bases and 1 base, with 9 bases remaining between them. Germline CDR1 and CDR2: SGHTA and FQGNSA. The CDR3 nucleotides read TGTGCCAGCAGCTTTACCTCTCCGAACACTGAAGCTTTCTTT. It is translated as CASSFTSPNTEAFF.

The chain couples TRBV6-5 to TRBJ2-1; tentatively, D is TRBD1 (6 bases). V gave up 2 bases and J gave up 6 bases, with 8 bases separating them. CDR3 length equals 13 residues. Germline V gives CDR1 MNHEY, CDR2 SVGAGI. CDR3 coding DNA: TGTGCCAGCAGTTACCACAGGGCCAATGAGCAGTTCTTC. This encodes CASSYHRANEQFF.

The genes are TRBV19 and TRBJ2-3; D call uncertain. This CDR3 comprises 16 residues. With 3 bases removed from V and 2 bases from J, the gap between germline ends came to 15 bases. Germline assignment: CDR1 LNHDA and CDR2 SQIVND (reference sequence). CDR3 DNA: TGTGCCAGTAGTATGCTTGATTCCCCCTACACAGATACGCAGTATTTT. Its protein is CASSMLDSPYTDTQYF. Drawing the rest from reference TRBV19 and TRBJ2-3, the complete variable domain is DGGITQSPKYLFRKEGQNVTLSCEQNLNHDAMYWYRQDPGQGLRLIYYSQIVNDFQKGDIAEGYSVSREKKESFPLTVTSAQKNPTAFYLCASSMLDSPYTDTQYFGPGTRLTVL.

This rearrangement joins TRBV7-3 to TRBJ2-3, with 9 bases that match TRBD1. The CDR3 consists of 14 residues. The germline gives CDR1 SGHTA, CDR2 FQGTGA. The ends lost 1 base at V and 4 bases at J; junction bases unmatched: 0. CDR3 nucleotide sequence: TGTGCCAGCAGCTTAAACAGGGGGCCAGATACGCAGTATTTT. Translating it yields CASSLNRGPDTQYF. Filled out from reference TRBV7-3 and TRBJ2-3, the complete variable domain reads GAGVSQTPSNKVTEKGKYVELRCDPISGHTALYWYRQSLGQGPEFLIYFQGTGAADDSGLPNDRFFAVRPEGSVSTLKIQRTERGDSAVYLCASSLNRGPDTQYFGPGTRLTVL.

The rearrangement uses TRBV10-1 and TRBJ1-6; D is perhaps TRBD1 (6 bases). Germline V CDR1 and CDR2: WNHNN, SYGVQD (reference sequence). The CDR3 is 19 amino acids. The V end was cut by 3 bases, the J end by 0 bases, with 18 bases between. The CDR3 bases are TGCGCCAGCAGTGATCCGGACAGCCCTGAGAGCTCCTATAATTCACCCCTCCACTTT. Translation gives CASSDPDSPESSYNSPLHF.

V is TRBV19 and J is TRBJ1-2, with TRBD1 matching over 10 bases. Germline lookup yields CDR1 LNHDA and CDR2 SQIVND (reference sequence). The CDR3 spans 15 residues. V trimming: 3 bases; J trimming: 6 bases; junction bases outside the gene matches: 7. The CDR3 spells CASSIGTGVENGYTF. The DNA of the CDR3 is TGTGCCAGTAGTATTGGGACAGGGGTCGAAAATGGCTACACCTTC.

CDR3 loop: CATSRLSGGGDTQYF. The CDR3 DNA reads as TGTGCCACCAGCAGACTCAGCGGGGGCGGCGATACGCAGTATTTT. The rearrangement links TRBV15 to TRBJ2-3, with 8 bases fitting TRBD2. The CDR3 covers 15 residues. V dropped 2 bases and J dropped 6; count of bases not matched to a gene: 7. Germline assignment: CDR1 LNHNV and CDR2 YYDKDF (reference sequence). Looking up the rest from reference TRBV15 and TRBJ2-3 gives the full variable domain: DAMVIQNPRYQVTQFGKPVTLSCSQTLNHNVMYWYQQKSSQAPKLLFHYYDKDFNNEADTPDNFQSRRPNTSFCFLDIRSPGLGDTAMYLCATSRLSGGGDTQYFGPGTRLTVL.

The genes are TRBV12-5 and TRBJ2-3; the match to TRBD2 covers 12 bases. The junction had 15 bases not matched to a gene; V was cut back by 1 base and J by 4 bases. Germline CDR1 reads LGHNT; CDR2 reads FRNRAP. CDR3 length equals 20 residues. The CDR3 sequence is CASGLDHGSSSGGAADTQYF. The CDR3, as DNA: TGTGCTAGTGGTTTGGACCATGGTTCCTCTAGCGGGGGGGCCGCAGATACGCAGTATTTT.

The chain is built from TRBV4-2 and TRBJ2-1, with D possibly being TRBD1 or TRBD2 (5 bases each). Germline assignment: CDR1 LGHNA and CDR2 YNFKEQ. The CDR3 sequence is 15 residues long. Between the trimmed V and J ends, which lost 1 base and 8 bases, there was a span of 15 bases. CDR3 coding DNA: TGTGCCAGCAGCCAAGGTGGGGGAACTGGCGATGAGCAGTTCTTC. This gives the protein CASSQGGGTGDEQFF.